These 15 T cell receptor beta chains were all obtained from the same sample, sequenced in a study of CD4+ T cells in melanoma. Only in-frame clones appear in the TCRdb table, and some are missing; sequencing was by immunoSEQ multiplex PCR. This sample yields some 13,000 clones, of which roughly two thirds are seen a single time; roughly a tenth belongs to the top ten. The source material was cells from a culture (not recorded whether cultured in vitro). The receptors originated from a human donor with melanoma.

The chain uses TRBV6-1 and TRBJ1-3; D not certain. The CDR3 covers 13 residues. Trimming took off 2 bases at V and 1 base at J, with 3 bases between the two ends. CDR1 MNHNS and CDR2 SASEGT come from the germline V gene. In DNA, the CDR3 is TGTGCCAGCAGTGAACTGTCTGGAAACACCATATATTTT. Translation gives CASSELSGNTIYF.

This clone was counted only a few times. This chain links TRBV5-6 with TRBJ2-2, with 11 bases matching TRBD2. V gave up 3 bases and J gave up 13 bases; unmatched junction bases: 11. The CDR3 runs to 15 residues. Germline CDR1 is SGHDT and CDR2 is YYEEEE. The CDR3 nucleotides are TGTGCCAGCAGCTCTCGGAGTAGCGGGGGGGCGGTGCTGTTTTTT. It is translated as CASSSRSSGGAVLFF.

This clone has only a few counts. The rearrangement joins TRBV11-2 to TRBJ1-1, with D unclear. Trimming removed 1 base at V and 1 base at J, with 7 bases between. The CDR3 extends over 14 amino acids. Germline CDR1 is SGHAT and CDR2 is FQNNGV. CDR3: CASSLGVGNTEAFF. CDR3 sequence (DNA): TGTGCCAGCAGCTTAGGGGTGGGGAACACTGAAGCTTTCTTT.

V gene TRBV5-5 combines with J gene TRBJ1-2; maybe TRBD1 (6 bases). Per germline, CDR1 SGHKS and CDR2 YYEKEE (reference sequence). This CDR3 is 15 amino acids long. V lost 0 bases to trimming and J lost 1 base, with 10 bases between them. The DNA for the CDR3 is TGTGCCAGCAGCTTGGGCCGACAGGTTAACTATGGCTACACCTTC. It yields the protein CASSLGRQVNYGYTF.

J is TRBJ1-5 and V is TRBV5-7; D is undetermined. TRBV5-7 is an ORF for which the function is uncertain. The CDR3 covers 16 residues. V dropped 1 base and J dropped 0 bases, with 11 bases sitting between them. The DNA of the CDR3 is TGTGCCAGCAGCTTGCTTGTTCTTTATAGCAATCAGCCCCAGCATTTT. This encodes CASSLLVLYSNQPQHF.

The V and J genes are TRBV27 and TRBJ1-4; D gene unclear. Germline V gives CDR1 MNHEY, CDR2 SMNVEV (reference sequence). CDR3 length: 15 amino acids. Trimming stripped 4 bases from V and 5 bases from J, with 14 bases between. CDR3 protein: CASSSRRVGNEKLFF. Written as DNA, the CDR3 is TGTGCCAGCAGTTCCCGACGAGTAGGGAATGAAAAACTGTTTTTT.

The CDR3 coding sequence is TGTGCCAGCAGTGGGACCCTTGATAGTGAGCAGTACTTC. It is translated as CASSGTLDSEQYF. The V and J genes are TRBV6-6 and TRBJ2-7; D is tentatively TRBD1 or TRBD2 (5 bases each). V lost 5 bases and J lost 7, with 15 bases in between. Germline CDR1 MNHNY, CDR2 SVGAGI (reference sequence). The CDR3 is 13 amino acids.

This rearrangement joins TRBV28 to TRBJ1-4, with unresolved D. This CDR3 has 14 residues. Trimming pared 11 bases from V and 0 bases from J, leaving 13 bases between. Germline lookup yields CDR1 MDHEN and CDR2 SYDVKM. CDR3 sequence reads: CAAADGTTNEKLFF. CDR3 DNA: TGTGCCGCTGCTGACGGAACAACTAATGAAAAACTGTTTTTT.

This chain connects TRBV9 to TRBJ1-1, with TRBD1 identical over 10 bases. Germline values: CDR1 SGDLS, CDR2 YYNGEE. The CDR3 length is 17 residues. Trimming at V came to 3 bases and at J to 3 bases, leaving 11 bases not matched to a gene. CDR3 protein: CASSESRDRGLDTEAFF. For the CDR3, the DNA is TGTGCCAGCAGCGAGTCCCGGGACAGGGGATTGGACACTGAAGCTTTCTTT.

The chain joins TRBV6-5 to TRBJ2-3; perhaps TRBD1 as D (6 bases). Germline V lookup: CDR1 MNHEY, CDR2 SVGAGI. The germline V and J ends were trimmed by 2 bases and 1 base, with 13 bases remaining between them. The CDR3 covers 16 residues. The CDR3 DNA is TGTGCCAGCAGTTACCAAGGGGGAACCGGCACAGATACGCAGTATTTT. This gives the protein CASSYQGGTGTDTQYF.

In DNA form, the CDR3 reads TGTGCCAGCAGTCGCCAAGATTACACTGAAGCTTTCTTT. It encodes CASSRQDYTEAFF. The V and J genes are TRBV6-5 and TRBJ1-1; no firm D call. The CDR3 contains 13 residues. Germline CDR1 MNHEY, CDR2 SVGAGI. Between the trimmed V and J ends, which lost 5 bases and 3 bases, there was a span of 10 bases.

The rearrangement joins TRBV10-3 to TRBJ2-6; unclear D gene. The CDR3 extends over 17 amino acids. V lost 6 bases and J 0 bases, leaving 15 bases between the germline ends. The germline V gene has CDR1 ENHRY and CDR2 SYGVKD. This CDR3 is CAIRRHPGTSGANVLTF. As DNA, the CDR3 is TGTGCCATCAGGAGACACCCCGGCACCTCTGGGGCCAACGTCCTGACTTTC.

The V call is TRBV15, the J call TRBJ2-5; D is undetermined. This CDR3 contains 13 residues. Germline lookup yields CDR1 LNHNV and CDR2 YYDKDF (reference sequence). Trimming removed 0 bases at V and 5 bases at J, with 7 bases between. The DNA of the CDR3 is TGTGCCACCAGCAGAGATACGTGGGAGACCCAGTACTTC. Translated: CATSRDTWETQYF.

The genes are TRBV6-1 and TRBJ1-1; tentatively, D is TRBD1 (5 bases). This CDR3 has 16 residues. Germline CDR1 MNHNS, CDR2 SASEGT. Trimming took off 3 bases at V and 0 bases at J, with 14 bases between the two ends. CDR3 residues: CASSDRAGIMNTEAFF. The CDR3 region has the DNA TGTGCCAGCAGTGATCGTGCAGGGATAATGAACACTGAAGCTTTCTTT.

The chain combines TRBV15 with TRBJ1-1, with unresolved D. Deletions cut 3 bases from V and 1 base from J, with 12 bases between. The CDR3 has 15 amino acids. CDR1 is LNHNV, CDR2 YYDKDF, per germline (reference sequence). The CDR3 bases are TGTGCCACCAGCAGTACCGGACGGAAGAACACTGAAGCTTTCTTT. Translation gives CATSSTGRKNTEAFF.